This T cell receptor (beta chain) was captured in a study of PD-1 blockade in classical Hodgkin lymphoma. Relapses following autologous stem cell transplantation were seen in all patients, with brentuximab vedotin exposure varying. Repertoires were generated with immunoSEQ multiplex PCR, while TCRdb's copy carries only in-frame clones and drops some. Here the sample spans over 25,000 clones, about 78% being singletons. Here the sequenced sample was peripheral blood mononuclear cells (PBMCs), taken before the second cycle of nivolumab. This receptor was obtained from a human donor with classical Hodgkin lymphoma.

In nucleotides, the CDR3 is TGTGCCAGCACCTCGAGCGGGGCCACAGATACGCAGTATTTT. It yields the protein CASTSSGATDTQYF. V is TRBV11-1 and J is TRBJ2-3, with 7 nucleotides matching TRBD2. Losses at the gene ends were 7 bases for V and 2 bases for J; bases not matched to a gene: 6. The CDR3 runs to 14 residues. Germline V CDR1 and CDR2: SGHAT, FQDESV (reference sequence).